Following are 19 T cell receptor beta chains from one sample sequenced in a study of blood T cell repertoires in COVID-19 (dated by TCRdb to the early 2020s). The library was made by the immunoSEQ multiplex PCR assay. In TCRdb, the immuneACCESS table is reduced to in-frame sequences with V and J assigned. These tables do not hold every clone; where another copy was compared, an unresolved V gene accounts for under half, and the others remain unexplained. The table for this sample lists 65,000 to 70,000 clones; roughly 79% of them were counted only once. The ten largest clones represent 5.5% to 7% of the sample. Sequencing was done on a sample of peripheral blood. The receptors derive from a woman in her sixties with acute or convalescent COVID-19.

The rearrangement links TRBV27 to TRBJ2-1; TRBD2 matches 9 bases. The length of the CDR3 is 16 residues. Trimming cost V 3 bases and J 3 bases; bases outside gene matches: 6. Germline V CDR1 and CDR2: MNHEY, SMNVEV (reference sequence). As DNA, the CDR3 is TGTGCCAGCAGTTTCTCTAGCGGGGAGATCTACAATGAGCAGTTCTTC. Translating it yields CASSFSSGEIYNEQFF.

This rearrangement joins TRBV5-1 to TRBJ1-6; D not resolved. CDR3 size: 14 residues. The germline V gene has CDR1 SGHRS and CDR2 YFSETQ. Trimming left V 3 bases short and J 5 bases short, with 9 bases between. The CDR3 sequence: CASSSGLNNSPLHF. CDR3 nucleotides: TGCGCCAGCAGCTCCGGACTGAATAATTCACCCCTCCACTTT.

This clone was seen a few times. J is TRBJ2-7 and V is TRBV13; 9 bases are a match to TRBD1. The CDR3 has 15 residues. J was trimmed by 3 bases and V by 4 bases; bases with no gene match: 7. Germline CDR1 is PRHDT and CDR2 is FYEKMQ (reference sequence). In nucleotides, the CDR3 is TGTGCCAGCAGCTACCGGGACAGGGATTACTACGAGCAGTACTTC. This sequence encodes CASSYRDRDYYEQYF.

This clone was seen repeatedly, ten times or more. CDR3 nucleotides: TGTGCCAGCGGAGGGACAGGGATATACAATGAGCAGTTCTTC. This sequence encodes CASGGTGIYNEQFF. This chain links TRBV28 with TRBJ2-1; 9 nucleotides match TRBD1. The CDR3 is 14 residues long. Germline-derived CDR1 and CDR2 are MDHEN and SYDVKM. The J segment lost 4 bases and the V segment lost 8 bases, leaving 6 bases of the junction unmatched.

V is TRBV7-9 and J is TRBJ2-7, with TRBD1 identical over 11 bases. Trimming at V came to 4 bases and at J to 7 bases, leaving 3 bases not matched to a gene. The CDR3 has 13 amino acids. Germline CDR1 SEHNR, CDR2 FQNEAQ (reference sequence). CDR3 protein: CASSSGTGGEQYF. DNA for the CDR3: TGTGCCAGCAGCTCCGGGACAGGGGGTGAGCAGTACTTC.

The rearrangement links TRBV6-5 to TRBJ2-2; TRBD1 aligns across 9 bases. CDR1 and CDR2 from the germline V gene are MNHEY and SVGAGI. V lost 6 bases and J lost 6; bases outside the gene matches: 5. The CDR3 loop spans 14 amino acids. The CDR3 is CASRGTGLPGELFF. The CDR3 DNA reads TGTGCCAGCAGGGGGACAGGGTTACCCGGGGAGCTGTTTTTT.

The gene calls are TRBV7-2 and TRBJ1-5; D unresolved. This CDR3 is 14 amino acids long. V lost 5 bases and J 2 bases, leaving 10 bases between the germline ends. Germline CDR1 and CDR2: SGHTA and FQGNSA. DNA of the CDR3: TGTGCCAGCAGCGCAGCGTCGCGCAATCAGCCCCAGCATTTT. This sequence encodes CASSAASRNQPQHF.

The chain joins TRBV30 to TRBJ1-5, with 8 bases aligning to TRBD1. V lost 5 bases, J lost 4 bases, and 13 bases stayed unmatched. CDR3 length: 16 amino acids. The V gene's germline CDR1 is GTSNPN and CDR2 SVGIG (reference sequence). For the CDR3, the DNA is TGTGCCTGGGATGATCTTACAGGGGGTGAAAATCAGCCCCAGCATTTT. As protein: CAWDDLTGGENQPQHF.

The rearrangement joins TRBV3-1 (or the pseudogene TRBV3-2) to TRBJ1-5, with no clear D. V was shortened by 1 base and J by 2 bases, with 12 bases between the two germline ends. Germline V gene lookup returns CDR1 LGHDT and CDR2 YNNKEL (reference sequence). This CDR3 region has 16 residues. The CDR3 region has the DNA TGTGCCAGCAGCCAAGTCAGTGGGCGAGGCAATCAGCCCCAGCATTTT. As protein: CASSQVSGRGNQPQHF.

The V and J genes are TRBV27 and TRBJ2-1; 7 bases fit TRBD2. Germline lookup yields CDR1 MNHEY and CDR2 SMNVEV (reference sequence). CDR3 length equals 12 residues. V was pared by 5 bases and J by 12 bases, with 7 bases of the junction left unmatched. The CDR3 spells CASSGRGGLQFF. In DNA form, the CDR3 reads TGTGCCAGCAGTGGGCGGGGAGGGTTGCAGTTCTTC.

A single count supports this clone. The chain carries TRBV29-1 and TRBJ2-7; possible D gene TRBD1, 5 bases. Looked up from germline, CDR1 is SQVTM and CDR2 is ANQGSEA. The CDR3 is 12 residues long. The ends were cut back, 4 bases at V and 3 bases at J, with 10 bases in the middle. The CDR3 spells CSVGLGDYEQYF. The CDR3 coding sequence is TGCAGCGTTGGGTTAGGGGACTACGAGCAGTACTTC.

This clone was counted only a few times. This chain connects TRBV6-5 to TRBJ2-5, with unresolved D. Trimming took off 8 bases at V and 8 bases at J, with 18 bases between the two ends. CDR1 MNHEY and CDR2 SVGAGI come from the germline V gene. The CDR3 contains 13 residues. Here the CDR3 reads CASAELAVETQYF. For the CDR3, the DNA is TGTGCCAGCGCGGAGTTAGCAGTAGAAACCCAGTACTTC.

V usage is TRBV5-1 and J usage is TRBJ2-7, with 7 nucleotides matching TRBD1. Trimming cost V 4 bases and J 3 bases; bases outside gene matches: 7. CDR1 is SGHRS, CDR2 YFSETQ, per germline. The CDR3 totals 14 residues. The CDR3, as DNA: TGCGCCAGCAGCCGGACAGGCTTTCTCTACGAGCAGTACTTC. Translated, it gives CASSRTGFLYEQYF.

This sequence joins TRBV28 and TRBJ2-6; perhaps TRBD1 as D (6 bases). The V gene lost 8 bases and the J gene lost 0 bases, with 20 bases spanning the gap. The CDR3 runs 18 residues. The germline V gene has CDR1 MDHEN and CDR2 SYDVKM. CDR3 nucleotides: TGTGCCAGCCAGCCTCTCTTCAGGGGAACCTCTGGGGCCAACGTCCTGACTTTC. This translates into CASQPLFRGTSGANVLTF.

The V call is TRBV5-1, the J call TRBJ2-5; D uncertain. V lost 7 bases and J 2 bases, leaving 6 bases between the germline ends. Per the germline V gene, CDR1 is SGHRS and CDR2 is YFSETQ. CDR3 length: 11 amino acids. In nucleotides, the CDR3 is TGCGCCAGCCGCCTACAAGAGACCCAGTACTTC. Protein: CASRLQETQYF. The full variable domain, with the rest looked up from reference TRBV5-1 and TRBJ2-5, is KAGVTQTPRYLIKTRGQQVTLSCSPISGHRSVSWYQQTPGQGLQFLFEYFSETQRNKGNFPGRFSGRQFSNSRSEMNVSTLELGDSALYLCASRLQETQYFGPGTRLLVL.

The V gene is TRBV5-1, the J gene TRBJ1-2, with 7 bases that match TRBD1. V shed 3 bases, J shed 2 bases, and the junction held 4 bases outside the gene matches. The germline V gene encodes CDR1 SGHRS and CDR2 YFSETQ. The CDR3 runs 14 residues. CDR3 region: CASSSGTANYGYTF. As DNA, the CDR3 is TGCGCCAGCAGCTCGGGGACAGCCAACTATGGCTACACCTTC.

The chain employs TRBV29-1 and TRBJ1-2, with D perhaps TRBD1 (6 bases). Germline values: CDR1 SQVTM, CDR2 ANQGSEA. The CDR3 spans 11 residues. V dropped 4 bases and J dropped 6 bases, with 9 bases sitting between them. The chain's CDR3 is CSVGYRDGYTF. Written as DNA, the CDR3 is TGCAGCGTTGGTTACAGGGATGGCTACACCTTC.

This clone was counted a single time. This sequence joins TRBV4-3 and TRBJ2-7; D is possibly TRBD1 (6 bases). V was shortened by 1 base and J by 3 bases, with 13 bases between the two germline ends. The germline V gene has CDR1 LGHNA and CDR2 YSLEER. CDR3 length: 15 residues. CDR3 coding DNA: TGCGCCAGCAGCCAAGGTATACCGGACAGCTACGAGCAGTACTTC. Residues: CASSQGIPDSYEQYF.

The chain uses TRBV5-6 and TRBJ1-2; weak D call: TRBD1 (6 bases). The CDR3 contains 14 residues. Trimming cost V 4 bases and J 7 bases, with 17 bases left between them. CDR1 and CDR2 from the germline V gene are SGHDT and YYEEEE. The CDR3 DNA is TGTGCCAGCAGCCCCGAACAGGGCCGTCGTGGCTACACCTTC. This translates into CASSPEQGRRGYTF. Supplemented by reference TRBV5-6 and TRBJ1-2, the full variable domain reads DAGVTQSPTHLIKTRGQQVTLRCSPKSGHDTVSWYQQALGQGPQFIFQYYEEEERQRGNFPDRFSGHQFPNYSSELNVNALLLGDSALYLCASSPEQGRRGYTFGSGTRLTVV.